Each of the 6 T cell receptor beta chains below was sequenced from the same sample in a study of cytotoxic CD8 clonotypes in ibrutinib-treated CLL. Method: immunoSEQ multiplex PCR; TCRdb's copy keeps in-frame clones and lacks some. The profile shows some 200,000 clones, just under 80% of them singletons. Sample: PBMCs, taken after 12 months of ibrutinib treatment. These TCRs come from a human donor with chronic lymphocytic leukemia.

Notes on this clone: This same CDR3 is encoded by further DNA sequences in the sample. The chain combines TRBV6-5 with TRBJ2-7, with 10 bases that match TRBD1. V was clipped by 0 bases and J by 3 bases; unmatched bases: 2. The germline V gene has CDR1 MNHEY and CDR2 SVGAGI. This CDR3 comprises 15 residues. CDR3 amino acids: CASSYSGQGSYEQYF. CDR3 sequence (DNA): TGTGCCAGCAGTTACTCGGGACAGGGGAGCTACGAGCAGTACTTC.

This clone was observed at least ten times. V usage is TRBV2 and J usage is TRBJ1-2, with D possibly matching TRBD1 (6 bases). Trimming removed 10 bases from V and 8 bases from J, with 20 bases in between. CDR1 is SNHLY, CDR2 FYNNEI, per germline. The CDR3 is made up of 13 amino acids. CDR3 sequence (DNA): TGTGCCACTAGACAGGAGGGGGTGAGGGGCTACACCTTC. Translated, it gives CATRQEGVRGYTF.

The J gene is TRBJ1-4, the V gene TRBV7-9; D not certain. Germline V gene lookup returns CDR1 SEHNR and CDR2 FQNEAQ (reference sequence). The CDR3 is made up of 13 amino acids. V was trimmed by 0 bases and J by 8 bases, leaving 7 bases between them. Written as DNA, the CDR3 is TGTGCCAGCAGCTTAGCCCCAAGAGAAAAACTGTTTTTT. This translates into CASSLAPREKLFF.

This clone was counted once. The gene calls are TRBV2 and TRBJ2-3, with 11 bases aligning to TRBD2. This CDR3 is 16 amino acids long. V shed 6 bases and J 0 bases; nucleotides not matched to a gene: 5. Germline CDR1 and CDR2: SNHLY and FYNNEI. The CDR3 bases are TGTGCCAGCAGGGAACTAGCGGGGGCTAGCACAGATACGCAGTATTTT. This translates into CASRELAGASTDTQYF.

This chain uses TRBV30 with TRBJ1-1; D perhaps matches TRBD1 (6 bases). The CDR3 has 13 amino acids. Germline assignment: CDR1 GTSNPN and CDR2 SVGIG (reference sequence). The V gene lost 0 bases and the J gene lost 2 bases, with 7 bases spanning the gap. CDR3 loop: CAWSVQGNTEAFF. The DNA of the CDR3 is TGTGCCTGGAGTGTACAGGGAAACACTGAAGCTTTCTTT.

The rearrangement uses TRBV5-1 and TRBJ2-2; 7 bases fit TRBD1. This CDR3 contains 15 residues. Germline V gives CDR1 SGHRS, CDR2 YFSETQ. Germline trimming cut 5 bases from V and 1 base from J; bases unmatched to any gene: 5. The CDR3: CASRMDRMNTGELFF. The CDR3 DNA sequence: TGCGCCAGCAGGATGGACAGGATGAACACCGGGGAGCTGTTTTTT.